This entry lists 21 T cell receptor beta chains sequenced from one sample in a study of blood T cell repertoires in COVID-19. Profiling relied on immunoSEQ multiplex PCR, and the TCRdb table lists in-frame clones only, not all of them. The sample carries roughly 150,000 clones, 76% recorded once. The sample comprised peripheral blood. The receptors here all came from a woman at least 80 years old with acute or convalescent COVID-19.

The chain couples TRBV3-1 (or the pseudogene TRBV3-2) to TRBJ1-2; 12 bases are a match to TRBD1. The CDR3 is made up of 15 amino acids. J was trimmed by 5 bases and V by 1 base; bases with no gene match: 2. Germline values: CDR1 LGHDT, CDR2 YNNKEL (reference sequence). The CDR3 loop reads CASSQVGQGAYGYTF. The CDR3 region has the DNA TGTGCCAGCAGCCAAGTGGGACAGGGGGCTTATGGCTACACCTTC.

The chain combines TRBV5-8 with TRBJ1-2, with D perhaps matching TRBD1 (6 bases). V shed 3 bases and J shed 3 bases, with 12 bases lying between them. Germline CDR1 reads SGHTS; CDR2 reads YDEGEE. This CDR3 contains 14 residues. CDR3: CASSSGTTYYGYTF. In DNA, the CDR3 is TGTGCCAGCAGCTCCGGGACAACCTACTATGGCTACACCTTC. The full variable domain, with the rest looked up from reference TRBV5-8 and TRBJ1-2, is EAGVTQSPTHLIKTRGQQATLRCSPISGHTSVYWYQQALGLGLQFLLWYDEGEERNRGNFPPRFSGRQFPNYSSELNVNALELEDSALYLCASSSGTTYYGYTFGSGTRLTVV.

This clone has more than one count but fewer than ten. The rearrangement uses TRBV5-1 and TRBJ2-1; 11 nucleotides line up with TRBD2. The V gene end was trimmed by 1 base and the J gene end by 9 bases; junction bases not matched to a gene: 6. Germline V gene sequence: CDR1 SGHRS, CDR2 YFSETQ. CDR3 size: 15 residues. The CDR3 DNA reads as TGCGCCAGCAGCTTGCCCACTAGCGGGAGCGGTGAGCAGTTCTTC. Translation: CASSLPTSGSGEQFF.

J is TRBJ2-3 and V is TRBV2, with D hard to call. CDR3 length: 11 residues. Trimming pared 7 bases from V and 2 bases from J, leaving 4 bases between. The germline V gene encodes CDR1 SNHLY and CDR2 FYNNEI. The DNA for the CDR3 is TGTGCCAGCAAGCTCACAGATACGCAGTATTTT. Protein product: CASKLTDTQYF.

The rearrangement links TRBV19 to TRBJ1-5, with D perhaps matching TRBD1 (6 bases). The CDR3 covers 13 residues. Germline assignment: CDR1 LNHDA and CDR2 SQIVND (reference sequence). V was shortened by 9 bases and J by 9 bases, with 18 bases between the two germline ends. CDR3 coding DNA: TGTGCCAGCGCACAGGGTTTTAGTCGGCCCCAGCATTTT. It translates to CASAQGFSRPQHF.

The V and J genes are TRBV18 and TRBJ1-1; a weak D match, TRBD1 (5 bases). In germline, CDR1 is KGHSH, CDR2 LQKENI. The germline V and J ends were trimmed by 1 base and 0 bases, with 24 bases remaining between them. This CDR3 region has 20 residues. Here the CDR3 DNA reads TGTGCCAGCTCACCACGAGCGGGGCAACCCCGGGGAGGAATGAACACTGAAGCTTTCTTT. Translating gives CASSPRAGQPRGGMNTEAFF. Based on the CDR3 plus reference TRBV18 and TRBJ1-1, the full variable domain is NAGVMQNPRHLVRRRGQEARLRCSPMKGHSHVYWYRQLPEEGLKFMVYLQKENIIDESGMPKERFSAEFPKEGPSILRIQQVVRGDSAAYFCASSPRAGQPRGGMNTEAFFGQGTRLTVV.

The V gene is TRBV7-2, the J gene TRBJ1-5; weak D call: TRBD1 (6 bases). Germline V gene lookup returns CDR1 SGHTA and CDR2 FQGNSA. The CDR3 totals 14 residues. V lost 8 bases and J 3 bases, leaving 14 bases between the germline ends. CDR3 sequence reads: CASDPGGANQPQHF. CDR3 DNA: TGTGCCAGCGATCCCGGGGGGGCCAATCAGCCCCAGCATTTT.

The chain recombines TRBV5-1 with TRBJ2-3; the D gene is possibly TRBD1 (6 bases). Trimming cost V 0 bases and J 4 bases, with 15 bases left between them. Looked up from germline, CDR1 is SGHRS and CDR2 is YFSETQ. This CDR3 is 16 amino acids long. CDR3 DNA: TGCGCCAGCAGCTTGGTGGCGACAGGTTTATCAGATACGCAGTATTTT. It yields the protein CASSLVATGLSDTQYF.

This chain uses TRBV5-1 with TRBJ1-1, with 10 positions matching TRBD1. Trimming removed 4 bases from V and 5 bases from J; junction bases left unmatched: 8. There are 15 residues in the CDR3. Germline CDR1 SGHRS, CDR2 YFSETQ. In DNA, the CDR3 is TGCGCCAGCAGCATGGACAGGGGGTCTTATACTGAAGCTTTCTTT. This codes for CASSMDRGSYTEAFF.

The J gene is TRBJ1-1, the V gene TRBV6-5; D is unresolved. The CDR3 has 12 amino acids. With 7 bases removed from V and 4 bases from J, the gap between germline ends came to 10 bases. Germline CDR1 reads MNHEY; CDR2 reads SVGAGI. The CDR3 nucleotides read TGTGCCAGCATTTGGCGAGGCACTGAAGCTTTCTTT. This sequence encodes CASIWRGTEAFF.

The chain combines TRBV7-9 with TRBJ1-1; D unclear. This CDR3 has 13 residues. CDR1 and CDR2 (germline): SEHNR, FQNEAQ (reference sequence). V was clipped by 1 base and J by 8 bases, with 11 bases between them. The CDR3 loop reads CASSLGSPGEAFF. As DNA, the CDR3 is TGTGCCAGCAGCTTAGGGTCTCCGGGGGAAGCTTTCTTT. Combining the CDR3 with reference TRBV7-9 and TRBJ1-1 gives the whole variable domain DTGVSQNPRHKITKRGQNVTFRCDPISEHNRLYWYRQTLGQGPEFLTYFQNEAQLEKSRLLSDRFSAERPKGSFSTLEIQRTEQGDSAMYLCASSLGSPGEAFFGQGTRLTVV.

CDR3 loop: CASSLGDRENEKLFF. CDR3 nucleotide sequence: TGTGCCAGCAGCTTGGGGGACAGGGAAAATGAAAAACTGTTTTTT. The V gene is TRBV5-8, the J gene TRBJ1-4, with 9 bases that match TRBD1. The V segment lost 0 bases and the J segment 5 bases; nucleotides outside the gene matches: 2. The germline CDR1 and CDR2 sequences are SGHTS and YDEGEE. This CDR3 has 15 amino acids.

The V gene is TRBV3-1 (or the pseudogene TRBV3-2), the J gene TRBJ2-7; TRBD2 might be the D (5 bases). The V and J ends lost 3 bases and 2 bases respectively, with 14 bases between them. Germline V gene data show CDR1 as LGHDT and CDR2 as YNNKEL (reference sequence). The CDR3 has 15 amino acids. Written as DNA, the CDR3 is TGTGCCAGCAGCCAGCCGGGCGCTAGCCCCTACGAGCAGTACTTC. Translating it yields CASSQPGASPYEQYF.

The CDR3 spells CASSVKLDGGTDTQYF. The CDR3, as DNA: TGTGCCAGCAGCGTCAAACTAGATGGGGGCACAGATACGCAGTATTTT. This rearrangement joins TRBV7-8 to TRBJ2-3, with TRBD2 as a possible D gene (5 bases). Per the germline V gene, CDR1 is SGHVS and CDR2 is FQNEAQ. The V gene lost 5 bases and the J gene lost 1 base, with 16 bases spanning the gap. This CDR3 has 16 amino acids. Complete variable domain (other parts from reference TRBV7-8 and TRBJ2-3): GAGVSQSPRYKVAKRGQDVALRCDPISGHVSLFWYQQALGQGPEFLTYFQNEAQLDKSGLPSDRFFAERPEGSVSTLKIQRTQQEDSAVYLCASSVKLDGGTDTQYFGPGTRLTVL.

The genes are TRBV7-9 and TRBJ2-7; tentatively, D is TRBD1 (7 bases). CDR3 length equals 17 residues. The V gene lost 5 bases and the J gene lost 2 bases, with 22 bases spanning the gap. In germline, CDR1 is SEHNR, CDR2 FQNEAQ (reference sequence). CDR3 sequence reads: CASSPSRGQTGPYEQYF. The CDR3 DNA reads TGTGCCAGCAGCCCTTCGCGGGGTCAGACAGGGCCCTACGAGCAGTACTTC.

The V gene is TRBV7-9, the J gene TRBJ2-1; TRBD2 is a possible D gene (5 bases). Germline loops: CDR1 SEHNR, CDR2 FQNEAQ (reference sequence). The V and J ends lost 2 bases and 7 bases respectively, with 18 bases between them. The CDR3 is 16 residues long. This CDR3 reads CASSLRPSLDINEQFF. Written as DNA, the CDR3 is TGTGCCAGCAGCTTACGGCCTAGCCTCGATATAAATGAGCAGTTCTTC.

This clone was seen a single time. This chain joins TRBV4-2 and TRBJ1-1; 9 nucleotides line up with TRBD1. V was pared by 0 bases and J by 10 bases, with 9 bases of the junction left unmatched. Per the germline V gene, CDR1 is LGHNA and CDR2 is YNFKEQ. This CDR3 has 15 residues. The CDR3 is CASSQDRGQGGVAFF. As DNA, the CDR3 is TGTGCCAGCAGCCAAGATCGGGGACAGGGCGGTGTAGCTTTCTTT.

This clone has just a few counts. J is TRBJ1-2 and V is TRBV19; D is unclear. With 3 bases removed from V and 1 base from J, the gap between germline ends came to 9 bases. The CDR3 contains 14 residues. Germline assignment: CDR1 LNHDA and CDR2 SQIVND (reference sequence). CDR3 in amino acids: CASSITRSNYGYTF. CDR3 nucleotides: TGTGCCAGTAGTATCACACGGAGTAACTATGGCTACACCTTC. The variable domain in full, with the rest retrieved from reference TRBV19 and TRBJ1-2, is DGGITQSPKYLFRKEGQNVTLSCEQNLNHDAMYWYRQDPGQGLRLIYYSQIVNDFQKGDIAEGYSVSREKKESFPLTVTSAQKNPTAFYLCASSITRSNYGYTFGSGTRLTVV.

The rearrangement links TRBV5-1 to TRBJ1-2, with 8 bases identical to TRBD1. In germline, CDR1 is SGHRS, CDR2 YFSETQ. This CDR3 is built from 16 residues. V lost 0 bases, J lost 3 bases, and 7 bases stayed unmatched. Here the CDR3 DNA reads TGCGCCAGCAGCTTGGCCGCTGGACAGGGATACTATGGCTACACCTTC. It codes for CASSLAAGQGYYGYTF. Full variable domain (remainder filled in from reference TRBV5-1 and TRBJ1-2): KAGVTQTPRYLIKTRGQQVTLSCSPISGHRSVSWYQQTPGQGLQFLFEYFSETQRNKGNFPGRFSGRQFSNSRSEMNVSTLELGDSALYLCASSLAAGQGYYGYTFGSGTRLTVV.

The chain couples TRBV5-1 to TRBJ2-1, with D hard to call. CDR3 length: 17 residues. Germline lookup yields CDR1 SGHRS and CDR2 YFSETQ. Trimming removed 0 bases at V and 4 bases at J, with 17 bases between. The CDR3: CASSLAEHPVRYNEQFF. The DNA for the CDR3 is TGCGCCAGCAGCTTGGCCGAGCACCCCGTCCGGTACAATGAGCAGTTCTTC.

V and J are TRBV10-3 and TRBJ2-2; 8 positions match TRBD1. V dropped 10 bases and J dropped 7; count of bases not matched to a gene: 8. The CDR3 sequence is 13 residues long. From germline, CDR1 is ENHRY and CDR2 SYGVKD. CDR3 nucleotide sequence: TGTGCCACCGGGACAGGCTTGGGCGGGGAGCTGTTTTTT. Amino acids: CATGTGLGGELFF.